This is a list of T cell receptor beta chains from one sample in a study of CD8 T cells in ankylosing spondylitis. From the 5' RACE reads, TCRdb called clonotypes with MiXCR, one entry per CDR3 protein. Of 250,000 or so distinct CDR3 sequences in the sample, approximately 20% were seen once. Sequences were obtained from blood, either unsorted or a sorted T cell fraction (not recorded which). The receptor source for this set is a male donor with ankylosing spondylitis or in good health (not recorded which). CDR3s include the opening cysteine and the closing phenylalanine or tryptophan. A D gene is named only where the DNA matches it firmly. Size is stated for part of the rows, as once, few or many counts, or as a class when the clone is expanded.

v_gene	abundance	d_gene	j_gene	CDR3aa	CDR3nt
TRBV5-4	few	-	TRBJ2-1	CASSSREGGIYGNEQFF	TGTGCCAGCAGCTCCCGAGAGGGGGGGATTTACGGCAATGAGCAGTTCTTC
TRBV20-1	-	-	TRBJ2-2	CSARGQLSSYTGELFF	TGCAGTGCTAGGGGTCAGCTCAGCTCCTACACCGGGGAGCTGTTTTTT
TRBV12-3/TRBV12-4	-	-	TRBJ2-7	CASSFAVSGYEQYF	TGTGCCAGCAGTTTTGCAGTCTCCGGGTACGAGCAGTACTTC
TRBV11-2	few	-	TRBJ2-1	CASSSSYSYNEQFF	TGTGCCAGCAGCTCATCCTACTCCTACAATGAGCAGTTCTTC
TRBV6-5	-	TRBD1	TRBJ2-2	CASSYWGQGIAGELFF	TGTGCCAGCAGTTACTGGGGACAGGGTATCGCCGGGGAGCTGTTTTTT
TRBV20-1	-	-	TRBJ2-1	CSAREQASSYNEQFF	TGCAGTGCTAGAGAACAGGCGAGCTCCTACAATGAGCAGTTCTTC
TRBV11-1	few	TRBD1	TRBJ2-5	CASSLTRTGGRETQYF	TGTGCCAGCAGCCTCACCAGGACAGGGGGCCGAGAGACCCAGTACTTC
TRBV7-8	-	TRBD2	TRBJ2-3	CASSLFWPSGSSADTQYF	TGTGCCAGCAGCTTATTTTGGCCTAGCGGGAGTAGTGCAGATACGCAGTATTTT
TRBV4-3	-	-	TRBJ2-7	CASSQWDNYEQYF	TGCGCCAGCAGCCAGTGGGACAACTACGAGCAGTACTTC
TRBV6-5	few	-	TRBJ1-2	CASSYSQESSYGYTF	TGTGCCAGCAGTTACTCCCAAGAGAGCAGCTATGGCTACACCTTC
TRBV28	-	TRBD1	TRBJ2-5	CASSPDRSAQYF	TGTGCCAGCAGTCCGGACAGGTCGGCCCAGTACTTC
TRBV7-9	-	-	TRBJ1-1	CASSLVPEMNTEAFF	TGTGCCAGCAGCTTAGTCCCAGAGATGAACACTGAAGCTTTCTTT
TRBV27	-	TRBD2	TRBJ2-1	CASTSGTSGRDEQFF	TGTGCCAGCACTTCTGGGACTAGCGGGCGGGATGAGCAGTTCTTC
TRBV29-1	many	-	TRBJ1-3	CSVRTVSSGNTIYF	TGCAGCGTCCGGACAGTCAGCTCTGGAAACACCATATATTTT
TRBV20-1	-	-	TRBJ1-1	CSARDLTGYTEAFF	TGCAGTGCTAGAGATCTCACAGGTTATACTGAAGCTTTCTTT
TRBV10-2	few	TRBD2	TRBJ2-1	CASSERTSFDEQFF	TGCGCCAGCAGTGAGCGGACTAGCTTCGATGAGCAGTTCTTC
TRBV12-3/TRBV12-4	few	TRBD1	TRBJ2-7	CASCHGDSPYEQYF	TGTGCCAGCTGCCATGGGGACAGCCCCTACGAGCAGTACTTC
TRBV4-1	few	-	TRBJ1-2	CASSQDPLGHPNYGYTF	TGCGCCAGCAGCCAAGACCCCCTGGGACATCCTAACTATGGCTACACCTTC
TRBV7-8	few	TRBD2	TRBJ2-2	CASSLRTSGSFTGELFF	TGTGCCAGCAGCCTGCGGACTAGCGGGAGTTTCACCGGGGAGCTGTTTTTT
TRBV28	few	TRBD2	TRBJ2-3	CASSSPGRAGGTQYF	TGTGCCAGCAGTTCCCCCGGGAGGGCCGGGGGTACGCAGTATTTT
TRBV29-1	-	-	TRBJ2-1	CSGDGQSSYNEQFF	TGCAGCGGGGACGGACAGTCCTCCTACAATGAGCAGTTCTTC
TRBV3-1	-	TRBD2	TRBJ2-5	CASSQDFPSGGQETQYF	TGTGCCAGCAGCCAAGATTTCCCTAGCGGGGGCCAAGAGACCCAGTACTTC
TRBV6-5	many	-	TRBJ2-3	CASSYGGADTQYF	TGTGCCAGCAGTTACGGGGGGGCGGATACGCAGTATTTT
TRBV27	many	-	TRBJ1-1	CASSSELDTEAFF	TGTGCCAGCAGTTCTGAATTGGACACTGAAGCTTTCTTT
TRBV6-5	few	TRBD2	TRBJ2-3	CASSYLAGVGTDTQYF	TGTGCCAGCAGTTACCTAGCGGGAGTTGGGACAGATACGCAGTATTTT
TRBV12-5	-	TRBD2	TRBJ2-1	CASGPGGNEQFF	TGTGCTAGTGGCCCGGGAGGCAATGAGCAGTTCTTC
TRBV20-1	few	-	TRBJ2-1	CSARDRLHNEQFF	TGCAGTGCTAGAGATAGACTGCACAATGAGCAGTTCTTC
TRBV15	-	TRBD2	TRBJ2-2	CATSRLRTSGRRELFF	TGTGCCACCAGCAGACTCAGGACTAGCGGGAGGCGGGAGCTGTTTTTT